This T cell receptor (beta chain) is drawn from a study of regulatory T cells in long-lasting Graves disease. Whole-study results and caveats: Under persistent disease, TRBV28, TRBJ1-2 and TRBJ2-5 were used preferentially.

Looked up from germline, CDR1 is ENHRY and CDR2 is SYGVKD. J gave up 8 bases and V 6 bases, and 8 bases lay outside the gene matches. This CDR3 spans 13 amino acids. Arm-PCR with iRepertoire HTBI primers amplified the CDR3 regions for these TCR beta libraries. In the authors' workflow: Sample data revealed under 75 TRBV and 14 TRBJ segments. TCRdb re-called the multiplex PCR reads through MiXCR, storing one row per CDR3 protein. The V and J calls here are based on TCRdb, not the publication. The sample has a few hundred thousand distinct CDR3 sequences, roughly 17% seen once. Only a few counts were recorded for this clonotype. What it recognizes is unknown. As to time point: newly diagnosed GD, antithyroid drugs for less than 3 months. Scientists built the TCR library using RNA that was extracted from PBMCs. This same sample was also taken into another study, of T cells in Graves' hyperthyroidism and ophthalmopathy. From that study: HTBI primers were employed in a first-round RT-PCR of the TCR CDR3.

The sequencing here drew on peripheral blood mononuclear cells (PBMCs), taken at new diagnosis, from a patient treated with antithyroid drugs. The V call is TRBV10-3, the J call TRBJ1-2; the match to TRBD1 covers 8 bases. The receptor comes from a man in his forties with Graves disease. CDR3 nucleotide sequence: TGTGCCATCAGCCCACAGGGGGAGACAGGCTACACCTTC. This sequence encodes CAISPQGETGYTF.